One TCR beta chain is described in this entry. The antigen is not known. The sample originates from a study of shared clonotypes between healthy human individuals. Study-level information: The study drew on two women and a few men aged 18 to 49 as donors.

Whole-study findings and limits: Clonotype sharing levels among donors were expected to vary with sequencing depth.

The deep-level immunoSEQ assay was used. The protocol was immunoSEQ multiplex PCR, while the TCRdb copy is restricted to in-frame clones and leaves out a portion. Among approximately 470,000 clones listed, roughly 80% were seen once. V lost 4 bases to trimming and J lost 9 bases; unmatched junction nucleotides: 15. From germline, CDR1 is SGHTA and CDR2 FQGNSA. The CDR3 has 17 amino acids. The donor cohort consisted entirely of Caucasian adults residing in Nashville, Tennessee. The source is a woman between 40 and 50 years old in good health. Some clones in this sample may be carry-over from other donors' samples. The material sequenced was PBMCs. V and J are TRBV7-2 and TRBJ2-7; TRBD2 aligns across 13 bases. CDR3 in amino acids: CASSSTSGRTWATGQYF. The CDR3, as DNA: TGTGCCAGCAGCTCGACTAGCGGGAGGACCTGGGCTACGGGGCAGTACTTC.